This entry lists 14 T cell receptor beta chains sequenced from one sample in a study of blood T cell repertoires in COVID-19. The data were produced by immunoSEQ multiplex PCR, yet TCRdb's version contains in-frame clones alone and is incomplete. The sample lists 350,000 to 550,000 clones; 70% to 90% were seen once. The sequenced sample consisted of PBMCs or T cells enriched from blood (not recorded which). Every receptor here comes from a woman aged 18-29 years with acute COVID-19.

The CDR3, as DNA: TGTGCCAGCAGTGAAACCGTCGGGTCCTATAATTCACCCCTCCACTTT. This codes for CASSETVGSYNSPLHF. The V and J genes are TRBV6-1 and TRBJ1-6, with D unresolved. Germline-derived CDR1 and CDR2 are MNHNS and SASEGT. V was clipped by 2 bases and J by 1 base, with 9 bases between them. The CDR3 has 16 amino acids.

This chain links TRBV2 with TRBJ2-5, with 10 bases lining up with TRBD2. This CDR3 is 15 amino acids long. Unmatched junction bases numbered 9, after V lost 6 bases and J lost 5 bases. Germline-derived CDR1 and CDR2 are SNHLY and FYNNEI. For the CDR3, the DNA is TGTGCCAGCAGCGCAGGGACTAGCGTCCTGGAGACCCAGTACTTC. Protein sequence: CASSAGTSVLETQYF.

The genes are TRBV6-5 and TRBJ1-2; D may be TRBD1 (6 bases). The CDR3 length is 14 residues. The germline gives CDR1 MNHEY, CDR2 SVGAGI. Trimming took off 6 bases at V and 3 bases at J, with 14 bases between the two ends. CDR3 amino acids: CASSSRDKDYGYTF. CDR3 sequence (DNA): TGTGCCAGCAGCAGCCGGGACAAAGACTATGGCTACACCTTC.

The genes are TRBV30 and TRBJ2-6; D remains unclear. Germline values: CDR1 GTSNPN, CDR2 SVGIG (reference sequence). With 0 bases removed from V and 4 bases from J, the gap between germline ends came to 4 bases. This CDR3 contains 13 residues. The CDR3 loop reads CAWSVSGANVLTF. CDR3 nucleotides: TGTGCCTGGAGTGTATCAGGGGCCAACGTCCTGACTTTC.

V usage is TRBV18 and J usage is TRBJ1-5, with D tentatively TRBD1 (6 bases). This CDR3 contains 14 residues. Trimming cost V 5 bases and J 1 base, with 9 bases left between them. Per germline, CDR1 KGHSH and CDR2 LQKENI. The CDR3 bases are TGTGCCAGCTCAAGGGGGTACAGCAATCAGCCCCAGCATTTT. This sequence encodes CASSRGYSNQPQHF.

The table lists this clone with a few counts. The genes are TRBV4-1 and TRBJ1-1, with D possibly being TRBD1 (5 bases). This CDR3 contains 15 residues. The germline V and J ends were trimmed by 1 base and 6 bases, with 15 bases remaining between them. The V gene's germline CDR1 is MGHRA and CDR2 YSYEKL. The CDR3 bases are TGCGCCAGCAGCCAAGTCCTTCAGGGAAGCCCTGAAGCTTTCTTT. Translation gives CASSQVLQGSPEAFF.

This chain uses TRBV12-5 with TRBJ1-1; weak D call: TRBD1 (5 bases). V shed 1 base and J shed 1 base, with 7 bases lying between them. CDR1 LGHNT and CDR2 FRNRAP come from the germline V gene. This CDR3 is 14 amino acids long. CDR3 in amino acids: CASGLGQQNTEAFF. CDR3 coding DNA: TGTGCTAGTGGTTTGGGACAGCAGAACACTGAAGCTTTCTTT.

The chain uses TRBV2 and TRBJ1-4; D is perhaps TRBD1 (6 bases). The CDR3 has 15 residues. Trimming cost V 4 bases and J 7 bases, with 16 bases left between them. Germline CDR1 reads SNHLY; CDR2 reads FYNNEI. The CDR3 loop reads CASSGEGGWGEKLFF. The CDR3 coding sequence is TGTGCCAGCAGTGGGGAAGGGGGATGGGGTGAAAAACTGTTTTTT.

CDR3 sequence: CASAEGSLDTGELFF. The CDR3 DNA reads TGTGCCAGTGCCGAGGGCAGCCTAGACACCGGGGAGCTGTTTTTT. The chain is built from TRBV19 and TRBJ2-2; tentative D call: TRBD2 (5 bases). This CDR3 region has 15 residues. V was trimmed by 8 bases and J by 3 bases, leaving 16 bases between them. CDR1 and CDR2 (germline): LNHDA, SQIVND (reference sequence).

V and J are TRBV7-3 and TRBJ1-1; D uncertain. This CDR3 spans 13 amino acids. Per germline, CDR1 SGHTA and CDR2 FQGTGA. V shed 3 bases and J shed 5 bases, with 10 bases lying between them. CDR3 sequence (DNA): TGTGCCAGCAGCTTCGACACAGAAACTGAAGCTTTCTTT. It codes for CASSFDTETEAFF.

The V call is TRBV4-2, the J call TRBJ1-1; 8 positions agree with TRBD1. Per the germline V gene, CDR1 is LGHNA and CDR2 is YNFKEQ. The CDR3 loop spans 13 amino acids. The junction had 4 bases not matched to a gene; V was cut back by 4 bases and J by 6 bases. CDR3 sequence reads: CASSLGQGAEAFF. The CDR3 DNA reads TGTGCCAGCAGCCTCGGACAGGGCGCTGAAGCTTTCTTT.

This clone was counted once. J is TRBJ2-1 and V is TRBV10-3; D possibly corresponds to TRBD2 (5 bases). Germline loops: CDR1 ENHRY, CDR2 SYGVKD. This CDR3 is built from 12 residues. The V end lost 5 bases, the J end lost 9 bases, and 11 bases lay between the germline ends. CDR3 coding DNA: TGTGCCATCAGTAGCCGCGGGCTTGAGCAGTTCTTC. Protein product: CAISSRGLEQFF.

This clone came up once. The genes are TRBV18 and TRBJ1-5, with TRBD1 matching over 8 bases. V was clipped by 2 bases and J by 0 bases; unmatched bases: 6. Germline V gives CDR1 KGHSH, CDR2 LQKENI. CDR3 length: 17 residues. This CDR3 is CASSPWDRRGSNQPQHF. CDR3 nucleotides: TGTGCCAGCTCACCATGGGACAGGAGAGGTAGCAATCAGCCCCAGCATTTT.

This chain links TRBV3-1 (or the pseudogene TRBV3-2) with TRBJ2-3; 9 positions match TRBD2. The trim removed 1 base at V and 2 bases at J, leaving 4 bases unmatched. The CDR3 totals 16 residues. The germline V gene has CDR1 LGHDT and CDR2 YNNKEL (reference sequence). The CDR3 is CASSQVAGAYTDTQYF. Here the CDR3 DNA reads TGTGCCAGCAGCCAAGTAGCGGGAGCGTACACAGATACGCAGTATTTT.